These T cell receptor beta chains were read from a single sample in a study of identical twins. TCRdb called the 5' RACE reads again in MiXCR, with one record for every CDR3 protein. The sample gives some 500,000 distinct CDR3 sequences, approximately 10% of which show up once; roughly 3.2% is in the top ten. This sample was also put to use in a study of yellow fever vaccine responses in identical twins.

Specimen: PBMCs. These receptors came from a young woman in good health. CDR3s include the opening cysteine and the closing phenylalanine or tryptophan. The D gene is left open where the match is weak. Clone size is shown for a subset of rows, as once, few, many or a class of expanded clone.

clone_size j_call v_call d_call cdr3_aa cdr3_nt
NA TRBJ2-7 TRBV29-1 NA CSVGGVGDEQYF TGCAGCGTTGGCGGGGTGGGGGACGAGCAGTACTTC
few TRBJ2-1 TRBV29-1 NA CSAQRTFSPNEQFF TGCAGCGCCCAAAGAACCTTCTCCCCCAATGAGCAGTTCTTC
few TRBJ2-3 TRBV13 NA CASSFSPKRFRGTDTQYF TGTGCCAGCAGCTTCTCCCCCAAACGGTTCAGGGGCACAGATACGCAGTATTTT
many TRBJ2-1 TRBV4-3 NA CASGRTVIKTGDEQFF TGCGCCAGCGGACGGACCGTAATAAAGACTGGGGATGAGCAGTTCTTC
few TRBJ2-1 TRBV3-1 TRBD1 CASSQGQGGYSYNEQFF TGTGCCAGCAGCCAAGGACAGGGGGGGTACTCCTACAATGAGCAGTTCTTC
NA TRBJ2-7 TRBV27 NA CASTRGPTYEQYF TGTGCCAGCACCCGGGGGCCTACCTACGAGCAGTACTTC
NA TRBJ1-4 TRBV7-9 NA CASSPDIANEKLFF TGTGCCAGCAGCCCCGACATAGCGAATGAAAAACTGTTTTTT
many TRBJ2-1 TRBV27 TRBD2 CASSPPGLSYNEQFF TGTGCCAGCAGTCCCCCGGGACTATCCTACAATGAGCAGTTCTTC
few TRBJ1-1 TRBV20-1 NA CSGTGMNTEAFF TGCAGTGGGACGGGGATGAACACTGAAGCTTTCTTT
few TRBJ2-5 TRBV4-1 TRBD1 CASSPSGTGGAETQYF TGCGCCAGCAGCCCATCCGGGACAGGGGGCGCAGAGACCCAGTACTTC
few TRBJ2-1 TRBV20-1 NA CSARRRDSYNEQFF TGCAGTGCTAGGCGGAGGGATTCCTACAATGAGCAGTTCTTC
many TRBJ2-3 TRBV14 NA CASSQVADTDTQYF TGTGCCAGCAGCCAAGTGGCGGACACAGATACGCAGTATTTT
NA TRBJ2-7 TRBV5-1 NA CASSLRDISYEQYF TGCGCCAGCAGCTTGCGGGACATCTCCTACGAGCAGTACTTC
many TRBJ2-3 TRBV20-1 NA CSGQTPGTDTQYF TGCAGCGGTCAGACGCCGGGCACAGATACGCAGTATTTT
few TRBJ1-2 TRBV9 NA CASSVAFGDGYGYTF TGTGCCAGCAGCGTAGCCTTCGGGGACGGGTATGGCTACACCTTC
NA TRBJ2-7 TRBV5-1 NA CASSFIGLTYEQYF TGCGCCAGCAGTTTTATCGGACTTACCTACGAGCAGTACTTC
NA TRBJ2-6 TRBV3-1 NA CASSQGVPGANVLTF TGTGCCAGCAGCCAGGGGGTACCTGGGGCCAACGTCCTGACTTTC
many TRBJ1-6 TRBV5-1 NA CASSSSVDSPLHF TGCGCCAGCAGCTCATCGGTCGATTCACCCCTCCACTTT
NA TRBJ2-7 TRBV6-2/TRBV6-3 NA CASSYSKSTGVEQYF TGTGCCAGCAGTTACTCGAAAAGCACCGGGGTCGAGCAGTACTTC
many TRBJ1-2 TRBV7-2 TRBD1 CASSLGFGTGGTYGYTF TGTGCCAGCAGCTTAGGTTTTGGGACAGGGGGGACCTATGGCTACACCTTC
many TRBJ2-2 TRBV12-3/TRBV12-4 NA CASGELGGELFF TGTGCCAGCGGAGAATTGGGCGGGGAGCTGTTTTTT
NA TRBJ1-6 TRBV5-5 TRBD1 CASSLAGTGGGGSPLHF TGTGCCAGCAGCTTGGCCGGGACAGGGGGCGGTGGTTCACCCCTCCACTTT